The 26 T cell receptor beta chains below were found in one sample sequenced in a study of cytomegalovirus exposure and HLA in healthy donors. The primer mix had 60 Vbeta and 13 Jbeta primers. Produced via immunoSEQ multiplex PCR; TCRdb's table is partial and in-frame only. The sample has 130,000 to 150,000 clones; the top ten hold 0.75% to 1%. Sequencing was performed on PBMCs. These TCRs come from a male donor in good health and CMV-seronegative.

The chain has TRBV30 and TRBJ2-5, with 7 nucleotides matching TRBD2. Germline CDR1 is GTSNPN and CDR2 is SVGIG (reference sequence). The V gene end was trimmed by 3 bases and the J gene end by 2 bases; junction bases not matched to a gene: 9. This CDR3 is 15 amino acids long. CDR3 protein: CAWRGYGGTQETQYF. In DNA form, the CDR3 reads TGTGCCTGGAGGGGTTACGGGGGGACTCAAGAGACCCAGTACTTC.

The chain has TRBV28 and TRBJ2-7; a possible D gene is TRBD1 (5 bases). The CDR3 spans 14 residues. Per germline, CDR1 MDHEN and CDR2 SYDVKM. V gave up 5 bases and J gave up 7 bases, with 18 bases separating them. The CDR3 sequence: CASSLGARRGEQYF. CDR3 in DNA: TGTGCCAGCAGTCTAGGGGCTAGAAGGGGAGAGCAGTACTTC. Combining the CDR3 with reference TRBV28 and TRBJ2-7 gives the whole variable domain DVKVTQSSRYLVKRTGEKVFLECVQDMDHENMFWYRQDPGLGLRLIYFSYDVKMKEKGDIPEGYSVSREKKERFSLILESASTNQTSMYLCASSLGARRGEQYFGPGTRLTVT.

The V and J genes are TRBV2 and TRBJ2-7; no clear D. The CDR3 runs 13 residues. Germline lookup yields CDR1 SNHLY and CDR2 FYNNEI. V dropped 2 bases and J dropped 3 bases, with 8 bases sitting between them. The CDR3, as DNA: TGTGCCAGCAGTGAATATGGAGTCTACGAGCAGTACTTC. Protein sequence: CASSEYGVYEQYF.

The chain joins TRBV9 to TRBJ2-7; D perhaps matches TRBD2 (6 bases). Trimming stripped 0 bases from V and 3 bases from J, with 10 bases between. The length of the CDR3 is 14 residues. Germline CDR1 SGDLS, CDR2 YYNGEE. CDR3 nucleotide sequence: TGTGCCAGCAGCGTAGAAGCTAGCGACTACGAGCAGTACTTC. It translates to CASSVEASDYEQYF.

V is TRBV5-4 and J is TRBJ1-1, with 12 bases identical to TRBD1. CDR1 SGHNT and CDR2 YYREEE come from the germline V gene (reference sequence). The J segment lost 6 bases and the V segment lost 4 bases, leaving 4 bases of the junction unmatched. The CDR3 spans 14 residues. The CDR3 nucleotides read TGTGCCAGCAGCGGGGGGACAGGGGGCCCTGAAGCTTTCTTT. Its protein is CASSGGTGGPEAFF.

V and J are TRBV6-1 and TRBJ2-7, with 7 bases aligning to TRBD1. After removal of 5 bases from V and 6 bases from J, the junction contained 13 bases not matched to a gene. This CDR3 spans 15 amino acids. Germline V gene data show CDR1 as MNHNS and CDR2 as SASEGT. As DNA, the CDR3 is TGTGCCAGCAGTAGGGTAGGGGACAGTTCTTTCGAGCAGTACTTC. Its protein product is CASSRVGDSSFEQYF.

The chain recombines TRBV5-1 with TRBJ2-2; D is perhaps TRBD1 (6 bases). The germline V gene encodes CDR1 SGHRS and CDR2 YFSETQ. V lost 2 bases and J lost 0, with 17 bases in between. This CDR3 is built from 18 residues. CDR3 nucleotides: TGCGCCAGCAGCTTCGCCCTATGGACAGAAACGAACACCGGGGAGCTGTTTTTT. Its protein product is CASSFALWTETNTGELFF.

The J gene is TRBJ1-1, the V gene TRBV9; a possible D gene is TRBD1 (6 bases). CDR1 is SGDLS, CDR2 YYNGEE, per germline. V was cut by 4 bases and J by 6 bases, with 16 bases left in between. The CDR3 extends over 14 amino acids. The CDR3 sequence is CASSPGDDDAEAFF. DNA of the CDR3: TGTGCCAGCAGCCCAGGGGATGACGACGCTGAAGCTTTCTTT.

This sequence joins TRBV10-3 and TRBJ1-6; 8 bases align to TRBD1. CDR1 and CDR2 (germline): ENHRY, SYGVKD. The CDR3 length is 15 residues. V trimming: 5 bases; J trimming: 10 bases; junction bases outside the gene matches: 10. CDR3 in DNA: TGTGCCATCAGTTCCCAGGGGGCGGAGGAGTCACCCCTCCACTTT. Translation: CAISSQGAEESPLHF.

The rearrangement joins TRBV2 to TRBJ1-5, with D possibly TRBD1 on 6 matching bases. Germline CDR1 and CDR2: SNHLY and FYNNEI. This CDR3 spans 16 amino acids. V lost 3 bases to trimming and J lost 5 bases, with 17 bases between them. CDR3 sequence: CASSDVTGQFDQPQHF. CDR3 DNA sequence: TGTGCCAGCAGTGATGTTACCGGACAGTTCGATCAGCCCCAGCATTTT.

The V gene is TRBV7-9, the J gene TRBJ2-2, with TRBD2 matching 9 bases. This CDR3 is 18 amino acids long. Germline CDR1 is SEHNR and CDR2 is FQNEAQ (reference sequence). J gave up 6 bases and V 5 bases, and 16 bases lay outside the gene matches. CDR3 sequence: CASSQAGGPPVLPGELFF. The CDR3 DNA reads as TGTGCCAGCAGCCAAGCGGGGGGACCCCCGGTTTTGCCCGGGGAGCTGTTTTTT. The full variable domain, rest sourced from reference TRBV7-9 and TRBJ2-2, is DTGVSQNPRHKITKRGQNVTFRCDPISEHNRLYWYRQTLGQGPEFLTYFQNEAQLEKSRLLSDRFSAERPKGSFSTLEIQRTEQGDSAMYLCASSQAGGPPVLPGELFFGEGSRLTVL.

The V and J genes are TRBV7-9 and TRBJ1-4; D is unclear. Germline lookup yields CDR1 SEHNR and CDR2 FQNEAQ (reference sequence). V lost 5 bases and J 8 bases, leaving 9 bases between the germline ends. This CDR3 has 12 residues. CDR3: CASSRRGEKLFF. CDR3 DNA sequence: TGTGCCAGCAGCCGCCGAGGGGAAAAACTGTTTTTT. Looking up the rest from reference TRBV7-9 and TRBJ1-4 gives the full variable domain: DTGVSQNPRHKITKRGQNVTFRCDPISEHNRLYWYRQTLGQGPEFLTYFQNEAQLEKSRLLSDRFSAERPKGSFSTLEIQRTEQGDSAMYLCASSRRGEKLFFGSGTQLSVL.

V is TRBV2 and J is TRBJ2-7; TRBD2 matches at 9 bases. The CDR3 has 13 residues. Trimming removed 7 bases from V and 6 bases from J; junction bases left unmatched: 7. Germline assignment: CDR1 SNHLY and CDR2 FYNNEI. Written as DNA, the CDR3 is TGTGCCAGCAATGGCGGGGGGGCCGGCGAGCAGTACTTC. Encoded protein: CASNGGGAGEQYF.

The chain uses TRBV18 and TRBJ2-1; D is perhaps TRBD1 (5 bases). This CDR3 is 13 amino acids long. The V gene lost 5 bases and the J gene lost 6 bases, with 11 bases spanning the gap. Germline V gene data show CDR1 as KGHSH and CDR2 as LQKENI. In DNA form, the CDR3 reads TGTGCCAGCTCATCCGGACAACTCAATGAGCAGTTCTTC. Translation gives CASSSGQLNEQFF.

V gene TRBV30 combines with J gene TRBJ1-2; D remains ambiguous. CDR1 is GTSNPN and CDR2 is SVGIG in the germline V gene (reference sequence). Trimming removed 4 bases from V and 6 bases from J, with 12 bases in between. The CDR3 loop spans 12 amino acids. The CDR3 reads CAWKPRGNGYTF. CDR3 bases: TGTGCCTGGAAACCCCGGGGAAATGGCTACACCTTC.

The gene calls are TRBV19 and TRBJ1-5; the D gene is possibly TRBD1 (6 bases). Germline V gene lookup returns CDR1 LNHDA and CDR2 SQIVND (reference sequence). The CDR3 is 15 amino acids. V dropped 4 bases and J dropped 5 bases, with 15 bases sitting between them. DNA of the CDR3: TGTGCCAGTAGTAGCCAGGGCTCAGGGGATCAGCCCCAGCATTTT. Translated, it gives CASSSQGSGDQPQHF.

V is TRBV15 and J is TRBJ1-1; 8 positions agree with TRBD1. After removal of 2 bases from V and 1 base from J, the junction contained 6 bases not matched to a gene. Germline assignment: CDR1 LNHNV and CDR2 YYDKDF (reference sequence). This CDR3 spans 16 amino acids. CDR3 loop: CATSRKSGTGNTEAFF. The CDR3 coding sequence is TGTGCCACCAGCAGAAAGTCCGGGACAGGGAACACTGAAGCTTTCTTT.

The chain recombines TRBV28 with TRBJ1-5; D not certain. The CDR3 length is 14 residues. Trimming took 6 bases from V and 5 from J, leaving 14 bases between them. Germline CDR1 is MDHEN and CDR2 is SYDVKM. This chain's CDR3 is CASSPRWGDQPQHF. The CDR3, as DNA: TGTGCCAGCAGCCCCCGGTGGGGAGATCAGCCCCAGCATTTT.

The chain employs TRBV4-3 and TRBJ1-1; D is undetermined. Deletions cut 6 bases from V and 4 bases from J, with 12 bases between. The CDR3 contains 13 residues. CDR1 is LGHNA and CDR2 is YSLEER in the germline V gene. The CDR3 DNA reads as TGCGCCAGCAGTCTTGAGAGTTTCACTGAAGCTTTCTTT. Translated: CASSLESFTEAFF.

Turning to this clone: A read error may produce the germline difference seen at one junction end. V usage is TRBV9 and J usage is TRBJ2-3; 11 bases fit TRBD2. Germline V lookup: CDR1 SGDLS, CDR2 YYNGEE. The CDR3 consists of 15 residues. In DNA form, the CDR3 reads TGTGTCAGCAGCGTGGGACTAGCGGCCACAGATACGCAGTATTTT. Translating it yields CVSSVGLAATDTQYF.

The chain uses TRBV29-1 and TRBJ2-1; 7 bases agree with TRBD1. The CDR3 extends over 13 amino acids. After removal of 0 bases from V and 8 bases from J, the junction contained 4 bases not matched to a gene. The germline V gene has CDR1 SQVTM and CDR2 ANQGSEA. The CDR3 is CSVEDLTGDEQFF. The DNA of the CDR3 is TGCAGCGTTGAAGATCTAACAGGGGATGAGCAGTTCTTC.

J is TRBJ1-4 and V is TRBV10-3, with 9 bases fitting TRBD1. The germline V gene encodes CDR1 ENHRY and CDR2 SYGVKD. J was trimmed by 6 bases and V by 4 bases; bases with no gene match: 3. The CDR3 is 14 amino acids. The CDR3 region has the DNA TGTGCCATCAGTGCACAGGGGGCGGATGAAAAACTGTTTTTT. This sequence encodes CAISAQGADEKLFF.

The CDR3 sequence is CASSLAAPMLNGYTF. CDR3 coding DNA: TGTGCCAGCAGCTTGGCAGCGCCAATGTTAAATGGCTACACCTTC. The rearrangement links TRBV11-2 to TRBJ1-2; D unclear. The ends were cut back, 3 bases at V and 6 bases at J, with 17 bases in the middle. Germline V gene data show CDR1 as SGHAT and CDR2 as FQNNGV. The CDR3 runs to 15 residues.

The genes are TRBV15 and TRBJ1-1, with D unclear. Germline CDR1 LNHNV, CDR2 YYDKDF (reference sequence). There are 16 residues in the CDR3. V was clipped by 6 bases and J by 0 bases, with 17 bases between them. The CDR3 nucleotides are TGTGCCACCAGTCCCTCGGACGGGATCATGAACACTGAAGCTTTCTTT. Protein product: CATSPSDGIMNTEAFF.

The V and J genes are TRBV28 and TRBJ1-2; 12 bases agree with TRBD1. V lost 2 bases, J lost 8 bases, and 9 bases stayed unmatched. Per germline, CDR1 MDHEN and CDR2 SYDVKM. This CDR3 contains 16 residues. The CDR3 DNA reads TGTGCCAGCAGTTTACTCCCGGGACAGGGGGCGCAGGGCTACACCTTC. It is translated as CASSLLPGQGAQGYTF.

The chain combines TRBV4-2 with TRBJ2-1; 7 bases are shared with TRBD2. The CDR3 is made up of 15 amino acids. J lost 3 bases, V lost 1 base, and 3 bases had no gene match. Germline V gene data show CDR1 as LGHNA and CDR2 as YNFKEQ. The CDR3 spells CASSQGLADYNEQFF. CDR3 in DNA: TGTGCCAGCAGCCAAGGGCTAGCGGACTACAATGAGCAGTTCTTC.